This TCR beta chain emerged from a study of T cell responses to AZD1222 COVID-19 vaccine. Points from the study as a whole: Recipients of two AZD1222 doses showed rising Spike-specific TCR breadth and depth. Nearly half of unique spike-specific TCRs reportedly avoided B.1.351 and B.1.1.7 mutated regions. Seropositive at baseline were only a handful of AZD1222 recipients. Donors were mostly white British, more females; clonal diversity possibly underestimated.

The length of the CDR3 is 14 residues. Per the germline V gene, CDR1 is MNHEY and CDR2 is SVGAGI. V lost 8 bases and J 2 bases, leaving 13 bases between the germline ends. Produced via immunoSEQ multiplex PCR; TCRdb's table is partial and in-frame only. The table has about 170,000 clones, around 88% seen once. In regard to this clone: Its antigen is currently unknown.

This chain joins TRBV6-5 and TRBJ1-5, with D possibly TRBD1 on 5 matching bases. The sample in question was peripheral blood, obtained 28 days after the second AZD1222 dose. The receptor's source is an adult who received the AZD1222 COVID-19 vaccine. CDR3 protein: CASGREGGNQPQHF. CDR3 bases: TGTGCCAGCGGGAGGGAAGGGGGCAATCAGCCCCAGCATTTT.